This T cell receptor beta chain was sequenced for a study of CD8 T cells in Susac syndrome. Overall study context: The sequenced Susac syndrome patients comprised more than five with active disease and roughly eight in remission.

In regard to this clonotype: Its antigen is still unknown.

Blood CD8+ and CD4+ T cells underwent high-throughput TCR beta sequencing. Reverse transcription used about 0.5 to 1 ug RNA and random hexamers. One entry per CDR3 protein results from TCRdb running MiXCR on the immunoSEQ multiplex PCR reads. Of about 150,000 distinct CDR3 sequences listed, roughly 95% are singletons. Study outcomes and limitations: Susac syndrome CD4+ T cell repertoires showed no clonal expansion.

Trimming removed 3 bases from V and 4 bases from J; junction bases left unmatched: 2. This CDR3 region has 14 residues. The germline V gene has CDR1 LGHNA and CDR2 YSLEER. The sequence came from a human donor with Susac syndrome. Sequencing was done on a sample of CD4+ T cells from PBMCs. This chain connects TRBV4-3 to TRBJ2-7, with TRBD2 identical over 11 bases. This CDR3 reads CASSQTSGDYEQYF. The DNA for the CDR3 is TGCGCCAGCAGCCAGACTAGCGGGGATTACGAGCAGTACTTC.